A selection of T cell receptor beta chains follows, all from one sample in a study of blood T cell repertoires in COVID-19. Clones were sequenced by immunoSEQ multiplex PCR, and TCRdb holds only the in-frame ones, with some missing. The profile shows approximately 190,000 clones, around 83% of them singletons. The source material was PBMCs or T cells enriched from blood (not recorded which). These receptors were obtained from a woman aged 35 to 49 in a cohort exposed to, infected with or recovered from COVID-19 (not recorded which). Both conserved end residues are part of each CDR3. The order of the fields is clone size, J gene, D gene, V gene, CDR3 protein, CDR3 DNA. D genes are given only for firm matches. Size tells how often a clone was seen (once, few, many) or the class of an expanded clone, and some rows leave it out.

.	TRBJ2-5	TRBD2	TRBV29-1	CSVAAGGAGETQYF	TGCAGCGTTGCCGCGGGGGGGGCGGGGGAGACCCAGTACTTC
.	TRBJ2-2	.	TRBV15	CATSRGGLTGELFF	TGTGCCACCAGCAGAGGAGGACTAACCGGGGAGCTGTTTTTT
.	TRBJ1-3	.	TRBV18	CASSPSGSSGNTIYF	TGTGCCAGCTCACCAAGCGGGAGCTCTGGAAACACCATATATTTT
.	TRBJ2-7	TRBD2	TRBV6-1	CASSEWTGGSYEQYF	TGTGCCAGCAGTGAATGGACGGGAGGCTCCTACGAGCAGTACTTC
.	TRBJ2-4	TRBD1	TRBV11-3	CASSLTTNRDRTKNIQYF	TGTGCCAGCAGCTTAACAACCAATCGGGACAGAACCAAAAACATTCAGTACTTC
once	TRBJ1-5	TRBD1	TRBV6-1	CASSEARGQGVSWAQHF	TGTGCCAGCAGTGAAGCTAGGGGACAGGGGGTAAGTTGGGCCCAGCATTTT
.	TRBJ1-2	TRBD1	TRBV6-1	CASSEGRQGVYGYTF	TGTGCCAGCAGTGAAGGGAGACAGGGCGTCTATGGCTACACCTTC
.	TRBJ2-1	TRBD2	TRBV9	CASSETSGDNEQFF	TGTGCCAGCAGCGAGACTAGCGGGGACAATGAGCAGTTCTTC
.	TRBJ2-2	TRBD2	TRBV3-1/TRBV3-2	CASSQEAGGLGGGELFF	TGTGCCAGCAGCCAAGAAGCGGGGGGGCTTGGTGGCGGGGAGCTGTTTTTT
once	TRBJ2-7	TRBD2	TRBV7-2	CASGLAGVGGQYF	TGTGCCAGCGGACTAGCGGGAGTAGGTGGGCAGTACTTC
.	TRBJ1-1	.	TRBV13	CASSLRGTEAFF	TGTGCCAGCAGCTTACGAGGCACTGAAGCTTTCTTT
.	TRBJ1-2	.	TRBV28	CASSSQTEYTNYGYTF	TGTGCCAGCAGTTCACAGACAGAGTATACTAACTATGGCTACACCTTC
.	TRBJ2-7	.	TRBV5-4	CASSLGGTYEQYF	TGTGCCAGCAGCTTGGGCGGGACCTACGAGCAGTACTTC
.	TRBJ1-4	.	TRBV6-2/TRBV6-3	CASSPTGATNEKLFF	TGTGCCAGCAGTCCCACAGGAGCAACTAATGAAAAACTGTTTTTT
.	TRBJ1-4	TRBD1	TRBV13	CASSLRDRRNEKLFF	TGTGCCAGCAGCTTACGGGACAGGCGTAATGAAAAACTGTTTTTT
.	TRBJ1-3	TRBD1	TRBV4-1	CASSQPQGAFYGNTIYF	TGCGCCAGCAGCCAACCTCAGGGGGCGTTCTATGGAAACACCATATATTTT
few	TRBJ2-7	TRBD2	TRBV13	CASSYGTSGSGEQYF	TGTGCCAGCAGCTACGGTACTAGCGGGAGCGGTGAGCAGTACTTC
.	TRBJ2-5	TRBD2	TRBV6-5	CASSYSPGGLGTQYF	TGTGCCAGCAGTTACTCCCCGGGGGGGCTAGGGACCCAGTACTTC
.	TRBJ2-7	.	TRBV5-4	CASSPDSQGAYEQYF	TGTGCCAGCAGCCCGGATTCACAGGGAGCCTACGAGCAGTACTTC
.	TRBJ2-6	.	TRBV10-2	CASKLGVSGANVLTF	TGCGCCAGCAAACTCGGGGTGAGCGGGGCCAACGTCCTGACTTTC
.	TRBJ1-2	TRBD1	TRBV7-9	CASSLFNLRQGYGYTF	TGTGCCAGCAGCTTATTTAATTTAAGACAGGGCTATGGCTACACCTTC
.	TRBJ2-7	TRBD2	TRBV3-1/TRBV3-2	CASSQVRLAGGLYEQYF	TGTGCCAGCAGCCAAGTTAGACTAGCGGGGGGGCTCTACGAGCAGTACTTC
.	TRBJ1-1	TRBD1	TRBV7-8	CASSLAQGFIGAFF	TGTGCCAGCAGCTTAGCACAGGGGTTTATCGGAGCTTTCTTT
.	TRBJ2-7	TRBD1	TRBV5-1	CASSFPTGQEGLEQYF	TGCGCCAGCAGCTTCCCCACCGGACAGGAAGGGCTCGAGCAGTACTTC
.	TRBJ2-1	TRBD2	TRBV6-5	CASFSLAGNEQFF	TGTGCCAGCTTTAGTTTAGCGGGAAATGAGCAGTTCTTC
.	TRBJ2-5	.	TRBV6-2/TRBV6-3	CASSYSGARETQYF	TGTGCCAGCAGTTACTCGGGGGCGCGGGAGACCCAGTACTTC
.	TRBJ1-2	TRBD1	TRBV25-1	CASSTGAYGYTF	TGTGCCAGCAGTACAGGGGCCTATGGCTACACCTTC
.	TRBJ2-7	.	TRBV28	CASSNRVVTYEQYF	TGTGCCAGCAGCAATCGAGTCGTGACCTACGAGCAGTACTTC
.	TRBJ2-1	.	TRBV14	CASSQDWAARQFF	TGTGCCAGCAGCCAAGACTGGGCAGCCCGCCAGTTCTTC
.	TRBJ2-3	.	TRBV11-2	CASSLSSEWDTQYF	TGTGCCAGCAGCTTGAGTTCTGAATGGGATACGCAGTATTTT
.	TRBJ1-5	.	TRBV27	CASSSRGNQPQHF	TGTGCCAGCAGTTCCAGAGGGAACCAGCCCCAGCATTTT
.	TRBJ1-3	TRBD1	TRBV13	CASSRNRGGGNTIYF	TGTGCCAGCAGCAGAAACAGGGGGGGTGGAAACACCATATATTTT